The present entry profiles one T cell receptor beta chain with its context. In its sample, this clone was seen a few times. There is no known antigen for this receptor. No per-base quality is available; no much larger clone lies one base away. These data belong to a study of blood T cell repertoires in COVID-19 (dated by TCRdb to the early 2020s). Regarding the research as a whole: Samples covering the acute and convalescent phases of COVID-19 were provided by collaborators in the United States, Italy and Spain. The material from the prospective study consisted of cDNA or gDNA derived from T cells, B-cell-depleted T cells, or PBMCs. The dataset comprised deeply sampled blood TCRbeta repertoires from subjects exposed to, actively infected with, or recovered from COVID-19. The repertoires were made available in a free public database intended to serve as a resource for research on the immune response to SARS-CoV-2. Samples came from the ongoing ImmuneRACE study (first 160 participants) plus 1,254 subjects from 6 global collaborators. Nearly every sample came with metadata listing a de-identified subject ID, COVID-19 status, age in years and sex. Where available, HLA class I and class II types were taken from metadata supplied by the sample provider and were not determined by assay-based typing.

Whole blood was collected in K2EDTA tubes by collaborating institutions according to the institutions' own protocols. For TCRbeta analysis, collaborators shipped samples as frozen whole blood, isolated PBMCs, or DNA extracted from either of those sample types. TCRbeta CDR3 regions were amplified from genomic DNA by means of the immunoSEQ Assay, a bias-controlled multiplex PCR. The published analysis was carried out like this. Within the assay, amplification of reference gene primers was used to estimate how many nucleated cells each sample contained. To quantify the absolute abundance of each unique TCRbeta CDR3 rearrangement, sequence reads were collapsed and filtered. For each sample, productive Simpson clonality was calculated by taking the square root of Simpson's diversity index across productive rearrangements. The source is immuneACCESS, and TCRdb retained only in-frame sequences with V and J called. Part of the clones is not carried over; for the studies checked, unresolved V genes explain less than half of this, and the remainder is unexplained. The DNA was the basis for D and trimming; V, J and clone size are from that table. Recorded for this sample are about 60,000 clones; under 90% of them occurred a single time. The top ten hold 12% of the sample.

Here is what the overall study found, with its caveats: The amount of clinical and demographic metadata varied by source and participant and was provided uncurated.

For CDR1 and CDR2, the germline V gene lists SNHLY and FYNNEI. At the junction V is shortened by 2 bases and J by 4 bases, with 14 bases in between. Including the terminal cysteine and phenylalanine, the CDR3 comprises 15 residues. Only the CDR3 region is kept as DNA, spanning 45 bases read in frame from base 1. Sequencing was carried out using peripheral blood. The chain employs TRBV2 and TRBJ1-2, with a tentative D gene TRBD1 over 5 matching bases. The TCR was taken from a human donor in a cohort sampled during active COVID-19. The sequenced DNA is TGTGCCAGCAGTGAATACTCAGGGATGGGCTATGGCTACACCTTC. The resulting protein is CASSEYSGMGYGYTF.